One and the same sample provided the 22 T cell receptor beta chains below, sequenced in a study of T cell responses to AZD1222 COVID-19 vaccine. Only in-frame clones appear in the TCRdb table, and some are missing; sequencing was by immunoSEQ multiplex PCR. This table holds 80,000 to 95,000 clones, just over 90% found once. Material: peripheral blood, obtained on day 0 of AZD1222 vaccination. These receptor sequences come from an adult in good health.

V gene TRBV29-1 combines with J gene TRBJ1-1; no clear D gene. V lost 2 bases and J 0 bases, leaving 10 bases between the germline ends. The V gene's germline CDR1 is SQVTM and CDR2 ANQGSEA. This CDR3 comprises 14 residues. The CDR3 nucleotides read TGCAGCGTTGAAAGTCAAACCCTGAACACTGAAGCTTTCTTT. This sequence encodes CSVESQTLNTEAFF.

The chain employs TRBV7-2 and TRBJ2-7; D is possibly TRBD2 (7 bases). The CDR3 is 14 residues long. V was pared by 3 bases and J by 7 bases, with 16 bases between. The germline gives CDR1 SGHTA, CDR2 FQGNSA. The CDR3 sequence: CASSFRGGKDEQYF. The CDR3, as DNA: TGTGCCAGCAGCTTTAGGGGGGGTAAAGATGAGCAGTACTTC.

The CDR3 protein is CASGIYSGNEQFF. In DNA form, the CDR3 reads TGTGCTAGTGGCATATATAGCGGAAATGAGCAGTTCTTC. This chain connects TRBV12-5 to TRBJ2-1; perhaps TRBD2 as D (6 bases). With 6 bases removed from V and 7 bases from J, the gap between germline ends came to 13 bases. Germline lookup yields CDR1 LGHNT and CDR2 FRNRAP. CDR3 length: 13 amino acids. The whole variable domain, filled in from reference TRBV12-5 and TRBJ2-1, reads DARVTQTPRHKVTEMGQEVTMRCQPILGHNTVFWYRQTMMQGLELLAYFRNRAPLDDSGMPKDRFSAEMPDATLATLKIQPSEPRDSAVYFCASGIYSGNEQFFGPGTRLTVL.

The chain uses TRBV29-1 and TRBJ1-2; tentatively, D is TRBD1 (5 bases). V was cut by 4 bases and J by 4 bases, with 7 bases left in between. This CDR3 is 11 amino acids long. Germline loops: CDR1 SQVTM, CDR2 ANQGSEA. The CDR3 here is CSVGGGYGYTF. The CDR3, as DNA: TGCAGCGTTGGGGGGGGCTATGGCTACACCTTC. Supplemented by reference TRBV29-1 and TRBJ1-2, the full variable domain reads SAVISQKPSRDICQRGTSLTIQCQVDSQVTMMFWYRQQPGQSLTLIATANQGSEATYESGFVIDKFPISRPNLTFSTLTVSNMSPEDSSIYLCSVGGGYGYTFGSGTRLTVV.

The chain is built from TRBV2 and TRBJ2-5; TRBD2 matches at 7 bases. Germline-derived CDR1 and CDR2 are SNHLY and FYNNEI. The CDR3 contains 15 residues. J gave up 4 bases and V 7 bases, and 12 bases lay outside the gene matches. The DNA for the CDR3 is TGTGCCAGCACCAAAAGCGGGACTTTGGTAGAGACCCAGTACTTC. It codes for CASTKSGTLVETQYF.

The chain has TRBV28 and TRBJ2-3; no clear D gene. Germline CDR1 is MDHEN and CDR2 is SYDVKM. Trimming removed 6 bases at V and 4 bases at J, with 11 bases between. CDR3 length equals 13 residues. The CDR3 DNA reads TGTGCCAGCAGGACGCTAGTACCAGATACGCAGTATTTT. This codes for CASRTLVPDTQYF.

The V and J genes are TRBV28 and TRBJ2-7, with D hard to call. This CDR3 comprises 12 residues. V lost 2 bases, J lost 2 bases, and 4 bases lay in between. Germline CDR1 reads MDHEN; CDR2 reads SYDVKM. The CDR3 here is CASSLRAYEQYF. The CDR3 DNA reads TGTGCCAGCAGTTTACGAGCCTACGAGCAGTACTTC. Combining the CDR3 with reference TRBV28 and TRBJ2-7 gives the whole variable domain DVKVTQSSRYLVKRTGEKVFLECVQDMDHENMFWYRQDPGLGLRLIYFSYDVKMKEKGDIPEGYSVSREKKERFSLILESASTNQTSMYLCASSLRAYEQYFGPGTRLTVT.

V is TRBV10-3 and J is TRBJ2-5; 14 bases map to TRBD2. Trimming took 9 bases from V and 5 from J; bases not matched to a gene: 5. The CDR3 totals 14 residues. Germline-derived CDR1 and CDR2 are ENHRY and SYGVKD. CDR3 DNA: TGTGCCATTGGGACTAGCGGGAGTGTGGAGACCCAGTACTTC. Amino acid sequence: CAIGTSGSVETQYF.

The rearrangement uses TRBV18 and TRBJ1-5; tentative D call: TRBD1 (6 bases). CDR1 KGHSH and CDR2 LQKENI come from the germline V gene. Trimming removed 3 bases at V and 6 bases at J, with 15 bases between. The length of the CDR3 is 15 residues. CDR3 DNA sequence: TGTGCCAGCTCACCGGTACAGGGCTTGGGTCAGCCCCAGCATTTT. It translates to CASSPVQGLGQPQHF.

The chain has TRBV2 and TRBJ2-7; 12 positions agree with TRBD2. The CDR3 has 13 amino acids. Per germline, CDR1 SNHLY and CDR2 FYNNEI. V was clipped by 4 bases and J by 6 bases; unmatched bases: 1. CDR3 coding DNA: TGTGCCAGCAGTGGGACTAGCGGGATCGAGCAGTACTTC. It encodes CASSGTSGIEQYF.

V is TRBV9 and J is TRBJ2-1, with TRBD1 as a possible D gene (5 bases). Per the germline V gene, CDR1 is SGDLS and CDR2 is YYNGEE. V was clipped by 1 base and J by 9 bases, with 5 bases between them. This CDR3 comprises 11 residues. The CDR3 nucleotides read TGTGCCAGCAGCGTAAGGGGTGAGCAGTTCTTC. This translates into CASSVRGEQFF.

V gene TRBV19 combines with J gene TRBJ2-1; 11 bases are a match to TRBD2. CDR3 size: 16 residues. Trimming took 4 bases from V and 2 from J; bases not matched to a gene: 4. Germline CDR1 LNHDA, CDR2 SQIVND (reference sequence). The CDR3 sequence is CASSTTSGTPYNEQFF. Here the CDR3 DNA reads TGTGCCAGTAGTACGACTAGCGGGACCCCCTACAATGAGCAGTTCTTC. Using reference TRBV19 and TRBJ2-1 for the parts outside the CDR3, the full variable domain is DGGITQSPKYLFRKEGQNVTLSCEQNLNHDAMYWYRQDPGQGLRLIYYSQIVNDFQKGDIAEGYSVSREKKESFPLTVTSAQKNPTAFYLCASSTTSGTPYNEQFFGPGTRLTVL.

CDR3 protein: CASSYSSRSVQPQHF. Written as DNA, the CDR3 is TGTGCCAGCAGTTACTCGAGCAGGAGCGTTCAGCCCCAGCATTTT. The rearrangement links TRBV6-5 to TRBJ1-5; D unclear. Trimming removed 0 bases at V and 6 bases at J, with 12 bases between. From germline, CDR1 is MNHEY and CDR2 SVGAGI. The CDR3 runs 15 residues.

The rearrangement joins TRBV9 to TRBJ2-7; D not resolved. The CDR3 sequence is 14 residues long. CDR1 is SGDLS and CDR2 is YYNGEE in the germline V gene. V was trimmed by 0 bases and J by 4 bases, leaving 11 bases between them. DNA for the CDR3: TGTGCCAGCAGCGTAGGGCTAGACAAATACGAGCAGTACTTC. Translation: CASSVGLDKYEQYF.

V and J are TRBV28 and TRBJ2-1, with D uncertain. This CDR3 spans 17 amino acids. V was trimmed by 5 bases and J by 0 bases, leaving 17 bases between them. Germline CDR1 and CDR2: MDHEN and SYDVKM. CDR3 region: CASSLNSALSSYNEQFF. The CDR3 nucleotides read TGTGCCAGCAGTCTTAACTCCGCTTTAAGCTCCTACAATGAGCAGTTCTTC.

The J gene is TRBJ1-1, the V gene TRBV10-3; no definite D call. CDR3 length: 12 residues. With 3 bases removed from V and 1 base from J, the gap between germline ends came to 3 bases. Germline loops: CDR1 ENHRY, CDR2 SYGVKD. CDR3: CAISEQNTEAFF. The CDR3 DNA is TGTGCCATCAGTGAACAGAACACTGAAGCTTTCTTT.

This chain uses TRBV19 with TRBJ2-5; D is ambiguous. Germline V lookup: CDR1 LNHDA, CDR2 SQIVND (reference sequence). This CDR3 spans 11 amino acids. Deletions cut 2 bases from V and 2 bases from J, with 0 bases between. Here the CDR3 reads CASSIQETQYF. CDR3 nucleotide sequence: TGTGCCAGTAGTATACAAGAGACCCAGTACTTC.

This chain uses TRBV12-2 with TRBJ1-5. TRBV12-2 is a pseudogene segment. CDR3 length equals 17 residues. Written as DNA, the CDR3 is TGTGCAAGTCGCGACTTCCGGGGGGACTATGGCAATCAGCCCCAGCATTTT. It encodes CASRDFRGDYGNQPQHF.

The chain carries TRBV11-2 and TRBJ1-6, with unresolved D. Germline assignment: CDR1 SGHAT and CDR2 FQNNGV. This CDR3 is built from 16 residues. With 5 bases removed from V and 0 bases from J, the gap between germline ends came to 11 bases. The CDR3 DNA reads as TGTGCCAGCAGCCCCGCAACGAGCTCCTATAATTCACCCCTCCACTTT. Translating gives CASSPATSSYNSPLHF. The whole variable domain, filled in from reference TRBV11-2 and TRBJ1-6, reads EAGVAQSPRYKIIEKRQSVAFWCNPISGHATLYWYQQILGQGPKLLIQFQNNGVVDDSQLPKDRFSAERLKGVDSTLKIQPAKLEDSAVYLCASSPATSSYNSPLHFGNGTRLTVT.

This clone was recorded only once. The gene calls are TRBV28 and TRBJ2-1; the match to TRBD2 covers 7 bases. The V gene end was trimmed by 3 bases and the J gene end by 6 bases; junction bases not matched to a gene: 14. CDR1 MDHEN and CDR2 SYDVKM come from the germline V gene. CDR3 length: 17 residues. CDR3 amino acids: CASSFRNWGRASNEQFF. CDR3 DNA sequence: TGTGCCAGCAGTTTCAGAAATTGGGGGAGGGCCAGCAATGAGCAGTTCTTC.

The CDR3 sequence is CASSLGTGYGQPQHF. CDR3 in DNA: TGCGCCAGCAGCTTGGGAACAGGGTACGGTCAGCCCCAGCATTTT. The genes are TRBV5-1 and TRBJ1-5, with D perhaps matching TRBD1 (6 bases). The CDR3 loop spans 15 amino acids. Germline CDR1 reads SGHRS; CDR2 reads YFSETQ. Trimming shortened V by 0 bases and J by 6 bases, and 13 bases separated the two germline ends.

CDR3 nucleotides: TGTGCCAGCAGCTTAGCCCGAGCGGCGAACACCGGGGAGCTGTTTTTT. It yields the protein CASSLARAANTGELFF. The chain has TRBV7-8 and TRBJ2-2; D is possibly TRBD2 (5 bases). Per germline, CDR1 SGHVS and CDR2 FQNEAQ. This CDR3 is 16 amino acids long. V was cut by 0 bases and J by 0 bases, with 8 bases left in between.